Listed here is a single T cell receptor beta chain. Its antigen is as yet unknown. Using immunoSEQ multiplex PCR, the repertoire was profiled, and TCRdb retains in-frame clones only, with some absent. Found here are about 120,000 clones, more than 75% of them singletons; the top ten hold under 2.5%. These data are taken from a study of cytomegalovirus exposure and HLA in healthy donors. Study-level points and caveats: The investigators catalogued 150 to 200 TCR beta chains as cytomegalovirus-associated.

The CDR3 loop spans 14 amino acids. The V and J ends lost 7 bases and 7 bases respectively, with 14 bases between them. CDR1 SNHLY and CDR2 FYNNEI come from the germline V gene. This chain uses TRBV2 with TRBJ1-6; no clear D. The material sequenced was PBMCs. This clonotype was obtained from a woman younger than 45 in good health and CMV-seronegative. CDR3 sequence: CASKTTGDNSPLHF. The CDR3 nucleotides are TGTGCCAGCAAAACAACGGGAGACAATTCACCCCTCCACTTT.